This TCR beta chain was observed in a study of cytomegalovirus exposure and HLA in healthy donors (dated by TCRdb to 2016 to 2017). Regarding the research as a whole: According to an earlier analysis of 587 of the donors, about 170 million T cells yielded 100 million or so unique TCR beta sequences and 250 to 350 Gb of sequence data. Because of strong linkage in the cohort, a few DR-DQ haplotypes were treated as single units for association and clustering. An earlier analysis of around 580 of the donors used high-throughput TCR beta sequencing to judge whether each TCR beta V gene segment behaved as functional or pseudogenic. Every repertoire in the discovery cohort had been generated on one and the same sequencing platform. A later analysis re-analyzed previously published TCR beta repertoires from roughly 600 donors and added high-resolution HLA genotyping to study TCR occurrence patterns. Roughly 320 gigabases of sequencing data and roughly 81 million unique TCR sequences made up an early release that covered several hundred HLA-typed donors. Using immunosequencing, the study profiled T cell repertoires from 666 subjects and related those repertoires to cytomegalovirus serostatus. Besides the first cohort of some 670 subjects, a separate validation cohort made up of 120 or so different subjects was used. Among approximately 370 genotyped donors of the cohort, an average of approximately 220,000 unique TCR beta nucleotide sequences was sequenced per donor, of which about 18% were non-productive. A later genetic analysis used genome-wide SNP genotypes for about 60% of the roughly 700 donors, treating that subset as a discovery cohort. Among the roughly 400 genotyped donors, more than 70% belonged to the genetic ancestry cluster associated with self-reported Caucasian donors. Class I and class II HLA loci were covered by the typing at four-digit resolution. Rather than using new phenotypic data, the later analysis identified candidate immune exposures from TCR beta sequences and from how often those sequences occurred across donors. High-throughput TCR immunosequencing, statistical association of individual TCRs with disease status, and machine learning were combined to predict cytomegalovirus infection status. Typing coverage differed by locus: A, B, C, DRB1 and DQB1 were typed in roughly 620-630 donors, DQA1 in about 550, DPA1 in some 570, and DPB1 in roughly 470. Donor age, sex, ethnicity and CMV serostatus were compiled together with the repertoire data. The study aimed to test whether signatures of past pathogen exposure could be identified by cataloging public T cell receptors. Overall results and qualifications from the work: A later analysis found that most CMV-associated TCR beta chains appeared HLA-restricted, with HLA associations seemingly driven largely by CMV exposure. In this cohort, only TCR beta chains were sequenced, and detectable features were limited by the absence of alpha or paired-chain data. In vitro tests confirmed that a few of the cytomegalovirus-associated TCR beta chains recognize cytomegalovirus antigens. Immune exposure information for the cohort was limited to CMV serostatus. Linkage disequilibrium might explain the correlated functional status among segregating V segments, but an unknown experimental factor could not be ruled out. A later analysis reported that several top co-occurrence clusters appeared linked to parvovirus B19, influenza, CMV and Epstein-Barr virus. A further reported finding was that TCR beta sequences accurately predicted the HLA-A and HLA-B alleles for most subjects in the first cohort. Broadly in line with IMGT annotations, most TCR beta V segments showed up in productive rearrangements about 90% or about 30% of the time in an earlier analysis of several hundred of the donors. Most TCR sequences were observed very rarely across donors, whereas some public TCRs were present in many individuals. Compared with equally common non-associated chains, HLA-associated TCR beta chains in a later analysis were more clonally expanded and had lower generation probabilities. The authors suggested that the approach could potentially be generalized to other disease states and immunological phenotypes. A cluster of highly shared sequence variants was judged likely to be a technical artifact of the sequencing pipeline. In the study, 164 TCR beta chains were listed as associated with cytomegalovirus. A later analysis found that TCR association rates varied across HLA loci, with DRB1 alleles showing the most associated TCRs and HLA-C alleles the fewest. Some 16 rarely observed V segments, including chromosome 9 orphons, were excluded from the earlier analysis of some 590 of the donors because counts were too low. The 87-base-pair reads could not distinguish some IMGT-functional V segments, including TRBV6-2 and TRBV6-3, so those segments were excluded. V-gene and J-gene trimming of TCR beta chains was associated with a missense DCLRE1C variant in a later genetic analysis, and the association was replicated in an independent cohort. In both the original and validation cohorts, the classifier was reported to diagnose cytomegalovirus status with high specificity and sensitivity. Strong co-occurrence of HLA alleles, especially DR and DQ, made assigning TCR associations to individual alleles difficult. At a false discovery rate of 0.05, a later analysis linked under 20,000 TCR beta sequences to specific HLA alleles. The presence/absence analyses assumed that sequencing depth was roughly uniform across donors, and that assumption may not be true. Because some donors lacked HLA typing at each locus, the association tests relied only on the typed subset. In a later genetic analysis, fewer N-insertions in productive TCRs were reported among donors in an Asian-associated ancestry cluster than the approximately 630-donor mean.

The cohort was made up of 666 healthy bone marrow donors. All cohort members were sampled while nominally healthy, although unrecorded immune exposures were likely present. Of the 550 to 750 cohort members, fewer than 300 had positive CMV serostatus and roughly 350 had negative CMV serostatus, and CMV serostatus was not recorded for the donor. Every donor gave a peripheral blood sample, and the peripheral blood mononuclear cells from that sample were used for TCR beta sequencing. Genomic DNA was extracted from the blood cell samples with the Qiagen DNeasy Blood Extraction Kit. This clone was found a few times. This clone's antigen is unknown. Per-base quality was not reported, and no clone a single base away is much larger than it. Libraries were made using the immunoSEQ multiplex PCR assay. For the multiplex PCR, a mixture combining 60 forward primers for TCR Vbeta segments and 13 reverse primers for TCR Jbeta segments was used. The CDR3 region of rearranged TCR beta genes was amplified from genomic DNA by a multiplex PCR assay. The amplified TCR beta libraries were sequenced on the Illumina HiSeq System as 87-base-pair reads. The published analysis was carried out like this. A later analysis counted approximately 76 million unique TCR beta chains across the 600 to 850 repertoires, and some 11 million of these chains were shared by at least two donors. Raw reads were error-corrected and collapsed into unique sequences with a nearest-neighbor algorithm that merged closely related sequences to remove PCR and sequencing errors. CDR3 sequences were aligned to IMGT reference sequences to assign V, D and J gene segments. Each retained sequence needed at least a six-nucleotide match to both a V gene segment and a J gene segment. A rearrangement counted as productive if the CDR3 had no stop codons and remained in frame with V and J, and every other rearrangement counted as non-productive. Following IMGT convention, CDR3 was defined as the stretch from the second conserved V-encoded cysteine to the conserved J-encoded phenylalanine. The earlier analysis of about 610 of the donors excluded sequences that lacked an unambiguous match to a single V gene segment. An earlier analysis of under 750 of the donors called V segments functional above 56.7% productive rearrangements and segregating when the between-donor standard deviation exceeded 5%. A statistical classification framework was developed to diagnose cytomegalovirus status using the catalog of TCR beta chain sequences. In a later analysis, V and J genes were assigned by comparing TCR nucleotide sequences against IMGT/GENE-DB human TR gene sequences. Using the TCRdist pipeline, a later analysis assigned CDR3 sequences along with most-parsimonious VDJ recombination scenarios. In a later analysis, each TCR beta chain was defined by its CDR3 amino acid sequence together with its V-gene family, and reads without a unique V-gene family were excluded. As a way to deal with suspected cross-contamination and a sequencing artifact, a later analysis dropped roughly 600 nucleotide sequences that were highly shared and had low generation probability. For each public chain, a later analysis derived a clonal expansion index from normalized ranks of inferred template counts within each repertoire. In a later analysis, generation probabilities were computed using a VDJ recombination model fitted to out-of-frame rearrangements, and the results were checked against IGoR. In a later analysis, TCR-TCR, TCR-HLA and TCR-CMV co-occurrence was scored with hypergeometric tests, and a repertoire-size bias correction was applied to TCR pairs. To estimate false discovery rates, a later analysis permuted the HLA or CMV assignments 20 times. In a later analysis, co-occurring TCRs were grouped using DBSCAN, with TCRdist sequence similarity added in when clustering inside HLA-allele-positive subsets. Co-occurrence clustering excluded repertoires with fewer than 30,000 or more than 120,000 public chains, plus five with anomalous nucleotide sharing. The table comes from immuneACCESS by way of TCRdb, which keeps in-frame sequences with V and J called. Part of the clones is missing from these tables; in studies checked, under half for an unresolved V gene and the rest for unknown reasons. That table supplies the V and J calls and clone size; D and trimming were determined from the DNA. The sample table shows approximately 180,000 clones, and more than 60% are seen once. The top ten hold 2% to 3% of the sample.

At the junction V is shortened by 2 bases and J by 3 bases, with 13 bases in between. Sequences MRHNA (CDR1) and SNTAGT (CDR2) are obtained from the germline V gene. Taken from cysteine to phenylalanine, the CDR3 has 15 residues. CDR3 DNA only is kept here, 45 bases in frame from base 1. The origin of this receptor is a human donor in good health. Rearrangement joined TRBV6-4 to TRBJ1-1, with TRBD1 as a weak D call on 5 bases. Sequencing input: PBMCs. The sequenced DNA: TGTGCCAGCAGTGACCCCAGGGATCGGTACACTGAAGCTTTCTTT. Translated, it gives CASSDPRDRYTEAFF.